This TCR beta chain was obtained from a study of blood T cell repertoires in COVID-19. Generated by immunoSEQ multiplex PCR, the TCRdb table keeps only in-frame clones and is missing some. This table holds 200,000 to 250,000 clones, under 85% found once. Recruitment covered roughly 24 US areas and drew participants whose ages spanned about 18 to 100 years. Losses at the gene ends were 4 bases for V and 5 bases for J; bases not matched to a gene: 5. The CDR3 is made up of 15 amino acids. Germline V lookup: CDR1 SEHNR, CDR2 FQNEAQ (reference sequence). Sequenced: PBMCs or T cells enriched from blood (not recorded which). This sequence was found in a man aged 55 to 70 who had recovered from COVID-19. The rearrangement links TRBV7-9 to TRBJ1-1; 12 bases map to TRBD1. CDR3 nucleotides: TGTGCCAGCAGCTCCCGGGACAGGGGGCGGACTGAAGCTTTCTTT. Its translation: CASSSRDRGRTEAFF.